The rows below give T cell receptor beta chains drawn from one sample of a study of shared clonotypes between healthy human individuals. Repertoires were generated with immunoSEQ multiplex PCR, while TCRdb's copy carries only in-frame clones and drops some. The sample includes around 2,000,000 clones, 85% to 95% seen only once; the top ten take 0.85% to 1.2%. Sequencing was performed on naive CD8+ T cells sorted from blood. These receptor sequences come from a man between 18 and 35 years old in good health. The CDR3 runs from the conserved cysteine through the conserved F or W. Each record gives: V gene, J gene, D gene, clone size, CDR3 protein, CDR3 DNA. The D gene is left open where the match is weak. The size of a clone is reported for some rows only, either as once, few or many, or as a class for expanded clones.

>TRBV27|TRBJ1-5|.|.
CASRSSPSLAQHF
TGTGCCAGCAGGTCTTCCCCCAGTCTAGCCCAGCATTTT
>TRBV4-3|TRBJ2-2|.|.
CASSHRTGANVGELFF
TGCGCCAGCAGCCATCGGACCGGGGCCAATGTCGGGGAGCTGTTTTTT
>TRBV6-1|TRBJ2-3|.|.
CASSEGWLVAIARTDTQYF
TGTGCCAGCAGTGAGGGGTGGTTGGTAGCGATCGCTAGGACAGATACGCAGTATTTT
>TRBV4-3|TRBJ1-4|.|.
CASSQDRQAPNEKLFF
TGCGCCAGCAGCCAAGATAGGCAGGCCCCTAATGAAAAACTGTTTTTT
>TRBV7-2|TRBJ2-7|TRBD2|.
CASSLALGEGEQYF
TGTGCCAGCAGCTTAGCGCTAGGGGAGGGCGAGCAGTACTTC
>TRBV5-1|TRBJ1-2|.|.
CASSLAEGGGIYGYTF
TGCGCCAGCAGCTTGGCCGAGGGCGGGGGGATCTATGGCTACACCTTC
>TRBV30|TRBJ1-1|.|.
CAWSVVGQGGERAFF
TGTGCCTGGAGTGTAGTCGGGCAGGGAGGGGAGAGGGCTTTCTTT
>TRBV9|TRBJ1-1|.|.
CASSVNGGSEAFF
TGTGCCAGCAGCGTGAACGGGGGTTCTGAAGCTTTCTTT
>TRBV6-5|TRBJ2-7|TRBD2|once
CASRLAATYEQYF
TGTGCCAGCAGGCTAGCGGCCACCTACGAGCAGTACTTC
>TRBV2|TRBJ2-3|.|.
CASPRFEGATDTQYF
TGTGCCAGCCCCCGTTTTGAGGGAGCCACAGATACGCAGTATTTT
>TRBV5-1|TRBJ2-2|.|.
CASSLDKPEDGTGELFF
TGCGCCAGCAGCTTGGACAAGCCAGAGGACGGAACCGGGGAGCTGTTTTTT
>TRBV6-6|TRBJ2-2|TRBD2|.
CASSLEERGVIGELFF
TGTGCCAGCAGCCTCGAAGAGCGGGGGGTTATCGGGGAGCTGTTTTTT
>TRBV13|TRBJ1-1|.|.
CASSFRTANTEAFF
TGTGCCAGCAGCTTCCGGACAGCGAACACTGAAGCTTTCTTT
>TRBV7-9|TRBJ2-5|.|once
CASSLAELASKETQYF
TGTGCCAGCAGCTTAGCGGAACTAGCCTCAAAAGAGACCCAGTACTTC
>TRBV29-1|TRBJ2-1|TRBD2|.
CSVVGGELAGTISYNEQFF
TGCAGCGTAGTGGGGGGAGAACTAGCGGGGACTATCTCCTACAATGAGCAGTTCTTC
>TRBV5-6|TRBJ2-3|.|.
CASSSPSGGFRTDTQYF
TGTGCCAGCAGCTCCCCCTCTGGAGGGTTCAGAACAGATACGCAGTATTTT
>TRBV9|TRBJ2-1|TRBD1|.
CASSAEGQPYNEQFF
TGTGCCAGCAGCGCCGAGGGACAGCCTTACAATGAGCAGTTCTTC
>TRBV9|TRBJ2-1|TRBD2|.
CASSHARLAGASYNEQFF
TGTGCCAGCAGCCACGCCAGACTAGCGGGAGCTTCCTACAATGAGCAGTTCTTC
>TRBV7-9|TRBJ2-7|TRBD2|.
CASSSSGSANEQYF
TGTGCCAGCAGCTCTAGCGGGAGTGCGAACGAGCAGTACTTC
>TRBV5-6|TRBJ2-4|.|.
CASSPGTDIQYF
TGTGCCAGCAGCCCCGGTACGGACATTCAGTACTTC
>TRBV5-1|TRBJ1-1|.|.
CASSLRLRDVNTEAFF
TGCGCCAGCAGCTTGCGGTTGCGAGACGTAAACACTGAAGCTTTCTTT
>TRBV7-9|TRBJ1-1|.|.
CATRWGGTEAFF
TGTGCCACCCGCTGGGGGGGAACTGAAGCTTTCTTT